This T cell receptor (beta chain) comes out of a study of T cells in Graves' hyperthyroidism and ophthalmopathy. Study summary: Peripheral blood was secured at the point of initial diagnosis, before any treatment. General observations from the study: A model of 13 V-J features distinguished ophthalmopathy from stable hyperthyroidism. Most thyroid clonotypes that were expanded above 0.001 also turned up in blood.

RNA transcripts gave rise to amplified TCR beta CDR3 regions. Using the HTBI primer set, a first-round RT-PCR was run on the TCR CDR3. From the multiplex PCR reads, TCRdb called clonotypes with MiXCR, one entry per CDR3 protein. Of around 600,000 distinct CDR3 sequences listed, roughly a sixth are singletons. A remark on this clonotype: Its target is not known.

Each diagnosis was grounded in clinical symptoms, serum thyroxine and TRAb, thyroid ultrasound, and orbital computed tomography. V trimming: 4 bases; J trimming: 8 bases; junction bases outside the gene matches: 9. The CDR3 has 17 amino acids. Germline CDR1 SGHTA, CDR2 FQGTGA. Sample: blood. The receptor's source is a woman between 40 and 55 years old with Graves' ophthalmopathy. The chain is built from TRBV7-3 and TRBJ2-1; 15 nucleotides match TRBD2. Written as DNA, the CDR3 is TGTGCCAGCAGCTCTTGGGGGGGGACTAGCGGGAGGTATGAGCAGTTCTTC. As protein: CASSSWGGTSGRYEQFF.